The 18 T cell receptor beta chains below all came from one sample that was sequenced in a study of cytomegalovirus exposure and HLA in healthy donors. The PCR used 60 Vbeta and 13 Jbeta primers. Produced via immunoSEQ multiplex PCR; TCRdb's table is partial and in-frame only. The repertoire consists of about 110,000 clones, with around 70% occurring once and the leading ten covering 8% to 9.5%. Sequenced: PBMCs. These TCRs come from a man aged 30 to 39 in good health and CMV-seropositive.

The chain employs TRBV6-5 and TRBJ2-7, with TRBD2 identical over 11 bases. V gave up 10 bases and J gave up 2 bases; unmatched junction bases: 7. CDR3 length: 14 residues. Germline V gene data show CDR1 as MNHEY and CDR2 as SVGAGI. The CDR3: CATEQLAGAYEQYF. The CDR3 region has the DNA TGTGCCACCGAACAACTAGCGGGAGCCTACGAGCAGTACTTC.

The chain uses TRBV2 and TRBJ1-4; perhaps TRBD1 as D (5 bases). The CDR3 runs 14 residues. The V and J ends lost 7 bases and 10 bases respectively, with 19 bases between them. Germline V lookup: CDR1 SNHLY, CDR2 FYNNEI. The CDR3: CASKDGQGLGKLFF. CDR3 nucleotides: TGTGCCAGCAAGGACGGACAAGGTCTTGGAAAACTGTTTTTT.

This chain links TRBV7-3 with TRBJ2-3; TRBD2 might be the D (6 bases). With 5 bases removed from V and 1 base from J, the gap between germline ends came to 13 bases. The CDR3 spans 15 residues. Germline assignment: CDR1 SGHTA and CDR2 FQGTGA. CDR3 protein: CASSPGGIGTDTQYF. DNA for the CDR3: TGTGCCAGCAGCCCTGGAGGGATAGGCACAGATACGCAGTATTTT.

The chain couples TRBV4-3 to TRBJ1-2; TRBD1 aligns across 9 bases. The V gene's germline CDR1 is LGHNA and CDR2 YSLEER. V shed 3 bases and J 8 bases; nucleotides not matched to a gene: 13. CDR3 length: 16 amino acids. CDR3 in amino acids: CASSHYPTGGAAGYTF. The CDR3, as DNA: TGCGCCAGCAGCCATTATCCTACAGGGGGCGCCGCGGGCTACACCTTC.

The chain combines TRBV25-1 with TRBJ2-7; no firm D call. Trimming stripped 3 bases from V and 1 base from J, with 13 bases between. The CDR3 loop spans 15 amino acids. The germline gives CDR1 MGHDK, CDR2 SYGVNS. The DNA of the CDR3 is TGTGCCAGCAGTGATCAGGCTACCAATTCCTACGAGCAGTACTTC. Amino acid sequence: CASSDQATNSYEQYF.

The rearrangement links TRBV7-9 to TRBJ1-2; the D is unclear. Trimming stripped 2 bases from V and 2 bases from J, with 12 bases between. From germline, CDR1 is SEHNR and CDR2 FQNEAQ (reference sequence). The CDR3 is 15 amino acids. In nucleotides, the CDR3 is TGTGCCAGCAGCTTATTCGGGTTTAGGAACTATGGCTACACCTTC. Its protein product is CASSLFGFRNYGYTF. The full variable domain, rest sourced from reference TRBV7-9 and TRBJ1-2, is DTGVSQNPRHKITKRGQNVTFRCDPISEHNRLYWYRQTLGQGPEFLTYFQNEAQLEKSRLLSDRFSAERPKGSFSTLEIQRTEQGDSAMYLCASSLFGFRNYGYTFGSGTRLTVV.

V gene TRBV2 combines with J gene TRBJ1-2, with TRBD1 matching 11 bases. Germline V gene sequence: CDR1 SNHLY, CDR2 FYNNEI. The CDR3 sequence is 13 residues long. The ends lost 5 bases at V and 8 bases at J; junction bases unmatched: 4. The chain's CDR3 is CASSPDRGQGYTF. CDR3 sequence (DNA): TGTGCCAGCAGTCCGGACAGGGGGCAGGGCTACACCTTC.

This clone was observed a few times. CDR3 sequence reads: CASGTSGLETQYF. CDR3 bases: TGTGCCAGCGGGACTAGCGGGCTGGAGACCCAGTACTTC. The chain links TRBV27 to TRBJ2-5; 12 bases map to TRBD2. The CDR3 consists of 13 residues. After removal of 8 bases from V and 5 bases from J, the junction contained 3 bases not matched to a gene. In germline, CDR1 is MNHEY, CDR2 SMNVEV (reference sequence).

This clone was found a few times. J is TRBJ1-1 and V is TRBV4-2, with no clear D. CDR1 is LGHNA, CDR2 YNFKEQ, per germline. The CDR3 has 11 amino acids. The V end lost 0 bases, the J end lost 8 bases, and 4 bases lay between the germline ends. The DNA for the CDR3 is TGTGCCAGCAGCCAAGAACTGGAAGCTTTCTTT. Translating it yields CASSQELEAFF.

The rearrangement joins TRBV5-6 to TRBJ2-3; possible D gene TRBD2, 6 bases. V was trimmed by 2 bases and J by 2 bases, leaving 12 bases between them. The CDR3 length is 15 residues. CDR1 and CDR2 (germline): SGHDT, YYEEEE. The CDR3 nucleotides read TGTGCCAGCAGCTTCTTGACTAGGTCCACAGATACGCAGTATTTT. Translated: CASSFLTRSTDTQYF.

This chain joins TRBV5-1 and TRBJ2-2; weak D call: TRBD2 (6 bases). The CDR3 runs to 15 residues. From germline, CDR1 is SGHRS and CDR2 YFSETQ. Trimming took 5 bases from V and 5 from J, leaving 16 bases between them. In DNA, the CDR3 is TGCGCCAGCAGTCGGGGTCAGGAGGGGACCGGGGAGCTGTTTTTT. Its translation: CASSRGQEGTGELFF.

The rearrangement links TRBV5-1 to TRBJ2-3, with D possibly being TRBD2 (6 bases). The CDR3 extends over 14 amino acids. Between the trimmed V and J ends, which lost 0 bases and 5 bases, there was a span of 10 bases. CDR1 and CDR2 from the germline V gene are SGHRS and YFSETQ. The CDR3 DNA reads TGCGCCAGCAGCTTGGGGCGGGGAAAAGATACGCAGTATTTT. Translation: CASSLGRGKDTQYF.

The chain links TRBV29-1 to TRBJ1-3; D is possibly TRBD1 (6 bases). Germline V lookup: CDR1 SQVTM, CDR2 ANQGSEA. The germline V and J ends were trimmed by 7 bases and 0 bases, with 13 bases remaining between them. CDR3 size: 14 residues. The CDR3 here is CSAAQGTSGNTIYF. DNA of the CDR3: TGCAGCGCAGCGCAGGGGACCTCTGGAAACACCATATATTTT. Together with reference TRBV29-1 and TRBJ1-3, the CDR3 gives the full variable domain: SAVISQKPSRDICQRGTSLTIQCQVDSQVTMMFWYRQQPGQSLTLIATANQGSEATYESGFVIDKFPISRPNLTFSTLTVSNMSPEDSSIYLCSAAQGTSGNTIYFGEGSWLTVV.

This clone has more than one count but fewer than ten. The chain links TRBV6-6 to TRBJ1-4; 11 bases line up with TRBD1. Germline values: CDR1 MNHNY, CDR2 SVGAGI (reference sequence). The CDR3 covers 16 residues. V shed 6 bases and J 8 bases; nucleotides not matched to a gene: 11. CDR3 protein: CASREPPGQGDEKLFF. CDR3 bases: TGTGCCAGCAGAGAGCCGCCGGGACAGGGGGACGAAAAACTGTTTTTT.

The chain couples TRBV6-1 to TRBJ1-5; D is unresolved. This CDR3 spans 14 amino acids. Germline values: CDR1 MNHNS, CDR2 SASEGT. V shed 3 bases and J shed 6 bases, with 12 bases lying between them. This CDR3 is CASSDPNRGQPQHF. In DNA, the CDR3 is TGTGCCAGCAGTGACCCCAACCGGGGTCAGCCCCAGCATTTT.

The chain couples TRBV11-2 to TRBJ1-5; D not certain. Germline CDR1 is SGHAT and CDR2 is FQNNGV. Trimming removed 2 bases from V and 5 bases from J, with 13 bases in between. The CDR3 covers 15 residues. The CDR3 loop is CASSLNGGLDQPQHF. The CDR3 bases are TGTGCCAGCAGCTTAAACGGAGGCTTAGATCAGCCCCAGCATTTT.

The genes are TRBV30 and TRBJ2-7; 8 bases are a match to TRBD1. CDR3 length equals 14 residues. V lost 3 bases, J lost 0 bases, and 4 bases stayed unmatched. Germline values: CDR1 GTSNPN, CDR2 SVGIG (reference sequence). The CDR3 DNA reads as TGTGCCTGGAGCCGAACAGGGGGCTCCTACGAGCAGTACTTC. This encodes CAWSRTGGSYEQYF.

The chain has TRBV10-1 and TRBJ2-2, with 7 bases fitting TRBD1. V was pared by 4 bases and J by 4 bases, with 6 bases of the junction left unmatched. The CDR3 contains 15 residues. CDR1 and CDR2 from the germline V gene are WNHNN and SYGVQD (reference sequence). CDR3 protein: CASSGLRGRTGELFF. The CDR3 coding sequence is TGCGCCAGCAGTGGATTAAGGGGGCGCACCGGGGAGCTGTTTTTT.